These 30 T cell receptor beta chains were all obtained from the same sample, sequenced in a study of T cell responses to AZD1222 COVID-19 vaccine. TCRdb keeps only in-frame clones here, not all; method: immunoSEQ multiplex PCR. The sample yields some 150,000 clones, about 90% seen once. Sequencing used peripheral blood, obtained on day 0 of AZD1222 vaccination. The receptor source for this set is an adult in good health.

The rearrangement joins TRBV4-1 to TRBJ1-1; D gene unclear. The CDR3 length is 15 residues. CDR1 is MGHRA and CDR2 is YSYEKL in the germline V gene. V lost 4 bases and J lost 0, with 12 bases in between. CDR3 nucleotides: TGCGCCAGCAGCCGGCGTACAAGGGTGAACACTGAAGCTTTCTTT. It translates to CASSRRTRVNTEAFF.

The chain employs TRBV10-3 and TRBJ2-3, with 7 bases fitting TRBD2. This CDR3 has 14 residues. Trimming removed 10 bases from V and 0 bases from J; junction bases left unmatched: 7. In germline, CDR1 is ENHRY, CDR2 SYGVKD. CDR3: CASGSNTSTDTQYF. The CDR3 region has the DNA TGTGCCAGCGGGAGTAACACTAGCACAGATACGCAGTATTTT.

The chain's CDR3 is CASSRTSGSSYEQYF. The CDR3 DNA reads as TGTGCCAGCAGCCGGACTAGCGGGAGCTCCTACGAGCAGTACTTC. J is TRBJ2-7 and V is TRBV9; 13 bases are shared with TRBD2. The germline V gene has CDR1 SGDLS and CDR2 YYNGEE. The CDR3 runs to 15 residues. The J segment lost 0 bases and the V segment lost 4 bases, leaving 1 base of the junction unmatched.

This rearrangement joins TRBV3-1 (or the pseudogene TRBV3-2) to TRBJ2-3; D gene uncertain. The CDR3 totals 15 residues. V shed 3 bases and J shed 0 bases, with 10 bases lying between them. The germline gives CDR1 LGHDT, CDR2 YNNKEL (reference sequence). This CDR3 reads CASSQAWVSTDTQYF. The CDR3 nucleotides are TGTGCCAGCAGCCAGGCATGGGTGAGCACAGATACGCAGTATTTT.

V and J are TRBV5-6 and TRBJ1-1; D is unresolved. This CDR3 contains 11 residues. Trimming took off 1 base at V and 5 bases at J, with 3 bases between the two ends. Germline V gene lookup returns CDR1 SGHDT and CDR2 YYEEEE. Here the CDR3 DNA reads TGTGCCAGCAGCTTGTTTACTGAAGCTTTCTTT. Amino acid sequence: CASSLFTEAFF.

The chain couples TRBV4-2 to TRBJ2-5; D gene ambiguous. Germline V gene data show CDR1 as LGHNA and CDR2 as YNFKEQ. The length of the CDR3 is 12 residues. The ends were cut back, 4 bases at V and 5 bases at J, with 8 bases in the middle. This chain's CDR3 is CASSPVGETQYF. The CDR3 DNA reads TGTGCCAGCAGCCCAGTGGGGGAGACCCAGTACTTC.

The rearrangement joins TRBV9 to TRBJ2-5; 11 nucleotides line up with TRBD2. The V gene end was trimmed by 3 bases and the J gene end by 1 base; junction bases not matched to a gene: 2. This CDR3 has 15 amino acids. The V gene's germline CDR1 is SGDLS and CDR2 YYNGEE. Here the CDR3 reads CASSATSGTQETQYF. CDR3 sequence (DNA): TGTGCCAGCAGCGCGACTAGCGGGACCCAAGAGACCCAGTACTTC.

As DNA, the CDR3 is TGTGCCACCAGGGGGTCTGACGGCTCCTACAATGAGCAGTTCTTC. Amino acids: CATRGSDGSYNEQFF. The chain links TRBV24-1 to TRBJ2-1, with no clear D. In germline, CDR1 is KGHDR, CDR2 SFDVKD. The germline V and J ends were trimmed by 7 bases and 0 bases, with 12 bases remaining between them. The length of the CDR3 is 15 residues.

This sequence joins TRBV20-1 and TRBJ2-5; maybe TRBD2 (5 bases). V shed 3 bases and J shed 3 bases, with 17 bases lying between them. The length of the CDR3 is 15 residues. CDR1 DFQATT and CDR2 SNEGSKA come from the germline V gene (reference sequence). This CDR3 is CSASSVSETKETQYF. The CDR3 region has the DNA TGCAGTGCTAGTAGCGTTAGCGAAACGAAAGAGACCCAGTACTTC.

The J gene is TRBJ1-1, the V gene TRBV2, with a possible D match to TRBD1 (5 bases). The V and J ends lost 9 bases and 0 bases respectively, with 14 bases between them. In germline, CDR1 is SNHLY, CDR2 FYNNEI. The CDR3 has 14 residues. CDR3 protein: CARPGGPMNTEAFF. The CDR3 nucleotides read TGTGCCAGGCCGGGGGGACCAATGAACACTGAAGCTTTCTTT. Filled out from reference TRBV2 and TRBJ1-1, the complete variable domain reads EPEVTQTPSHQVTQMGQEVILRCVPISNHLYFYWYRQILGQKVEFLVSFYNNEISEKSEIFDDQFSVERPDGSNFTLKIRSTKLEDSAMYFCARPGGPMNTEAFFGQGTRLTVV.

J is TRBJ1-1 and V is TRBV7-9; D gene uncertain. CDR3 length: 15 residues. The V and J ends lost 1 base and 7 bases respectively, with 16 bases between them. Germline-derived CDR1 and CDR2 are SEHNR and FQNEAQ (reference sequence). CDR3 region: CASSLVGPHYNEAFF. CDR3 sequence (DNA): TGTGCCAGCAGCTTAGTCGGCCCCCACTACAATGAAGCTTTCTTT.

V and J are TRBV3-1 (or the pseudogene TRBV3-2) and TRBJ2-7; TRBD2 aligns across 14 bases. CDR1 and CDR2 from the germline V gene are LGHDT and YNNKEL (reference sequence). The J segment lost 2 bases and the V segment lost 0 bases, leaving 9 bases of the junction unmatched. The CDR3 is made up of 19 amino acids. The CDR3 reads CASSQDQTGTSGGAYEQYF. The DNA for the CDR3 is TGTGCCAGCAGCCAAGATCAAACCGGGACTAGCGGGGGCGCCTACGAGCAGTACTTC.

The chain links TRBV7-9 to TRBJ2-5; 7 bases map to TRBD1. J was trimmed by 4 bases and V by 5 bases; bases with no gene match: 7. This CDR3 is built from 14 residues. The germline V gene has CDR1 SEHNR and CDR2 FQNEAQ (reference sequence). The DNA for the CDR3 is TGTGCCAGCAGCAGGGACAGTGGAGGAGAGACCCAGTACTTC. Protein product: CASSRDSGGETQYF.

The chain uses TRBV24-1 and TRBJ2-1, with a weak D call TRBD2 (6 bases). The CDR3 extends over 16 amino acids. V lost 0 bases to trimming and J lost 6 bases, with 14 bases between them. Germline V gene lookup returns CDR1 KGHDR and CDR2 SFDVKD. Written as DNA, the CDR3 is TGTGCCACCAGTGATTTGCCGGGAGTGAGCGGCAATGAGCAGTTCTTC. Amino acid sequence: CATSDLPGVSGNEQFF.

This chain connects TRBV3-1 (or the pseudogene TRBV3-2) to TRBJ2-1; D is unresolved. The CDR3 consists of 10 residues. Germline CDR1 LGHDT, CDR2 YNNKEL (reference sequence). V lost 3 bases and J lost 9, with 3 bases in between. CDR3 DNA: TGTGCCAGCAGCCAGGGTGAGCAGTTCTTC. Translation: CASSQGEQFF.

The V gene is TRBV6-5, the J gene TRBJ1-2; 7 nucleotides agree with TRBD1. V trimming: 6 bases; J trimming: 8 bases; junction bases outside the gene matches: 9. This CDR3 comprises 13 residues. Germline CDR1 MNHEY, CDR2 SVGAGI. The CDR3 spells CASRIDRDGGYTF. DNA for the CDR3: TGTGCCAGCAGAATCGACAGGGATGGGGGCTACACCTTC.

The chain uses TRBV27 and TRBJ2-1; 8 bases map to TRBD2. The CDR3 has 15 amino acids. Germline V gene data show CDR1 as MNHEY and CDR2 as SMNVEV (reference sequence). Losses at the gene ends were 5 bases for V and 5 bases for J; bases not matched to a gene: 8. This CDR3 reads CASSLYGTRNNEQFF. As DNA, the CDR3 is TGTGCCAGCAGTCTCTATGGGACTAGGAACAATGAGCAGTTCTTC.

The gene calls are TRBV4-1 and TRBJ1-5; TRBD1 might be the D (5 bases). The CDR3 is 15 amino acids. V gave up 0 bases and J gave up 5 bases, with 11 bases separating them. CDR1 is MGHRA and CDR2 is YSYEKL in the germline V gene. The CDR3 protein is CASSQDGDGDQPQHF. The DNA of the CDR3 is TGCGCCAGCAGCCAAGATGGGGACGGGGATCAGCCCCAGCATTTT.

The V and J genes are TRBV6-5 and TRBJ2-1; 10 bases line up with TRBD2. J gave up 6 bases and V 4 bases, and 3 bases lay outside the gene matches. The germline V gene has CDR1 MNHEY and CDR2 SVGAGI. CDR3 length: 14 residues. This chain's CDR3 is CASSSLAGANEQFF. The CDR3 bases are TGTGCCAGCAGTTCCCTAGCGGGGGCCAATGAGCAGTTCTTC.

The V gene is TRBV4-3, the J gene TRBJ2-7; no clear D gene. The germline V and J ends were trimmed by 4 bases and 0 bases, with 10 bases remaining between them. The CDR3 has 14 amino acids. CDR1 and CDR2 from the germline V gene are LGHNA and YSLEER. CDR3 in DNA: TGCGCCAGCAGCCGAACGAGCGCCTCCTACGAGCAGTACTTC. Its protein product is CASSRTSASYEQYF.

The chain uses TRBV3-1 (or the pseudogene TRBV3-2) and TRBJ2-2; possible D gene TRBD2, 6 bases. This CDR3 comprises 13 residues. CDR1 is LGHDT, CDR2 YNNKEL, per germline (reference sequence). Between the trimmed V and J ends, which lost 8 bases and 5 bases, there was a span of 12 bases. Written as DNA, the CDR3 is TGTGCCAGCCACCCGGGGAGGACCGGGGAGCTGTTTTTT. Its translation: CASHPGRTGELFF.

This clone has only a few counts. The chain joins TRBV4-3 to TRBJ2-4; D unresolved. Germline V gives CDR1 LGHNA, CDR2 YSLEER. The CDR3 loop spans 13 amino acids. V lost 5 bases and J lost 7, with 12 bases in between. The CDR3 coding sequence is TGCGCCAGCAGCTCTGTTTTAAACAACATTCAGTACTTC. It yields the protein CASSSVLNNIQYF.

CDR3 DNA: TGTGCCAACTCCAAAACAGGGGGCACTGAAGCTTTCTTT. Translating gives CANSKTGGTEAFF. The gene calls are TRBV18 and TRBJ1-1; 8 bases agree with TRBD1. The J segment lost 4 bases and the V segment lost 10 bases, leaving 8 bases of the junction unmatched. The CDR3 spans 13 residues. The V gene's germline CDR1 is KGHSH and CDR2 LQKENI.

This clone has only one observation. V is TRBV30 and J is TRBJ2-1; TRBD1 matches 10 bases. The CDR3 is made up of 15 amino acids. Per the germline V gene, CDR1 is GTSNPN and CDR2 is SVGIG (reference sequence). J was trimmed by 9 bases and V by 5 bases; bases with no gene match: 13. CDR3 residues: CAWERPGQGMSEQFF. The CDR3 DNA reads TGTGCCTGGGAAAGACCGGGACAGGGGATGTCTGAGCAGTTCTTC. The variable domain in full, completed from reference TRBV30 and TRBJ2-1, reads SQTIHQWPATLVQPVGSPLSLECTVEGTSNPNLYWYRQAAGRGLQLLFYSVGIGQISSEVPQNLSASRPQDRQFILSSKKLLLSDSGFYLCAWERPGQGMSEQFFGPGTRLTVL.

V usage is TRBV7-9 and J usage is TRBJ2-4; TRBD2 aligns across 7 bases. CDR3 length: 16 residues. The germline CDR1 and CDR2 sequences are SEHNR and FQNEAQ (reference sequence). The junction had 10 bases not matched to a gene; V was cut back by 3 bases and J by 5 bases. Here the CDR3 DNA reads TGTGCCAGCAGCTTGGCCAGGACTAGTAATGAAAACATTCAGTACTTC. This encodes CASSLARTSNENIQYF.

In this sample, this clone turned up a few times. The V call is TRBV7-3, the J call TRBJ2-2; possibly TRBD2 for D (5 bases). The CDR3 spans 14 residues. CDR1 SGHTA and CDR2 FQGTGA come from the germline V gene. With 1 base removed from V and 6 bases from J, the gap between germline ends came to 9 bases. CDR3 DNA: TGTGCCAGCAGCTTAAGAGGGTACGCCGGGGAGCTGTTTTTT. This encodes CASSLRGYAGELFF.

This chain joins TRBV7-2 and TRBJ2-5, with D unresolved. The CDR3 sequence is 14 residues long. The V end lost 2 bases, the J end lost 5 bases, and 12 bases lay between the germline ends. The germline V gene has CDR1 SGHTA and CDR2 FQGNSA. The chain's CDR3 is CASSLIAESETQYF. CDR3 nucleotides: TGTGCCAGCAGCTTAATCGCTGAGAGTGAGACCCAGTACTTC.

This CDR3 reads CASSPNTWGVYEQFF. The CDR3 region has the DNA TGTGCCAGCAGCCCCAATACATGGGGAGTGTATGAGCAGTTCTTC. This chain uses TRBV7-2 with TRBJ2-1, with D perhaps matching TRBD2 (5 bases). This CDR3 has 15 amino acids. Germline V gene lookup returns CDR1 SGHTA and CDR2 FQGNSA. V lost 5 bases and J lost 8, with 19 bases in between.

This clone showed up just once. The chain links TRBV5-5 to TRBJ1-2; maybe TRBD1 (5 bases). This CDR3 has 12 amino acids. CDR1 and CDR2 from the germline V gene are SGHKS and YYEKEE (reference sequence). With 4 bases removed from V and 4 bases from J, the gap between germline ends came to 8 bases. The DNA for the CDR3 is TGTGCCAGCAGCGACGGGGGCTATGGCTACACCTTC. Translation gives CASSDGGYGYTF.

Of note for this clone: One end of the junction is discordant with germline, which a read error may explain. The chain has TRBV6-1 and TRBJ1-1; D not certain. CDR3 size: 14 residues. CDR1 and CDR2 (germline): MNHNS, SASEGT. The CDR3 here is CANSEANGNTEAFF. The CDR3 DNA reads TGTGCCAACAGTGAAGCGAACGGTAACACTGAAGCTTTCTTT.